The TCR beta chain described here comes from a study of cytomegalovirus exposure and HLA in healthy donors. The PCR contained 60 Vbeta and 13 Jbeta primers. Sequenced by immunoSEQ multiplex PCR; TCRdb stores in-frame clones only, minus some. This sample has about 170,000 clones; approximately 80% occur once, and the top ten carry around 7.3%. V lost 6 bases, J lost 2 bases, and 15 bases lay in between. CDR1 and CDR2 from the germline V gene are MNHNY and SVGAGI (reference sequence). The CDR3 consists of 15 residues. This chain links TRBV6-6 with TRBJ2-3; possibly TRBD1 for D (6 bases). This clonotype was obtained from a man aged 25-45 years in good health and CMV-seropositive. Sequenced sample: PBMCs. This CDR3 is CASSPRDTFTDTQYF. The CDR3 coding sequence is TGTGCCAGCAGCCCCCGGGACACCTTCACAGATACGCAGTATTTT.